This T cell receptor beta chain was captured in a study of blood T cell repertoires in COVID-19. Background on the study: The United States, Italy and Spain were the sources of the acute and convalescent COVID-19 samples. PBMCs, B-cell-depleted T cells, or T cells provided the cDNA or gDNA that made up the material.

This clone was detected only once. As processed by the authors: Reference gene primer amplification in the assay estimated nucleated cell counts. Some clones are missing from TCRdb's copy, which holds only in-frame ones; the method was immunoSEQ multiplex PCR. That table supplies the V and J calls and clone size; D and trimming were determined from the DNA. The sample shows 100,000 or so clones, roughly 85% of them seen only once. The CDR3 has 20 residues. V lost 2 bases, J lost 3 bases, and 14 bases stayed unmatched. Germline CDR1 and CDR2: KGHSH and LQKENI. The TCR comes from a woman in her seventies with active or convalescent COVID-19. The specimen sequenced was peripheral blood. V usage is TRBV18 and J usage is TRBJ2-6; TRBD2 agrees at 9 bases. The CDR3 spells CASSPTPGAGGPNGANVLTF. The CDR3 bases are TGTGCCAGCTCACCAACCCCTGGGGCGGGAGGGCCAAATGGGGCCAACGTCCTGACTTTC. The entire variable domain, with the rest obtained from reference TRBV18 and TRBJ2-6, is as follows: NAGVMQNPRHLVRRRGQEARLRCSPMKGHSHVYWYRQLPEEGLKFMVYLQKENIIDESGMPKERFSAEFPKEGPSILRIQQVVRGDSAAYFCASSPTPGAGGPNGANVLTFGAGSRLTVL.